Listed here are 16 T cell receptor beta chains from one sample, sequenced in a study of somatic mutations in cytotoxic T cells in rheumatoid arthritis. Method: immunoSEQ multiplex PCR; TCRdb's copy keeps in-frame clones and lacks some. The sample contains roughly 13,000 clones, roughly 73% of which appear only once. What was sequenced was CD8+ T cells sorted from blood. The source is an adult with rheumatoid arthritis.

This rearrangement joins TRBV7-9 to TRBJ2-1; D gene uncertain. This CDR3 has 12 amino acids. The V gene's germline CDR1 is SEHNR and CDR2 FQNEAQ (reference sequence). Deletions cut 5 bases from V and 14 bases from J, with 16 bases between. The CDR3 nucleotides read TGTGCCAGCAGCAAAACCCCGCCCGGAGAGTTCTTC. Translating it yields CASSKTPPGEFF.

The chain couples TRBV6-5 to TRBJ2-3, with TRBD2 as a possible D gene (6 bases). The CDR3 length is 16 residues. Trimming took 2 bases from V and 0 from J, leaving 12 bases between them. CDR1 and CDR2 from the germline V gene are MNHEY and SVGAGI. The CDR3 reads CASSYGRRGSTDTQYF. For the CDR3, the DNA is TGTGCCAGCAGTTACGGCCGTCGGGGGAGCACAGATACGCAGTATTTT.

The chain links TRBV5-4 to TRBJ2-3, with D perhaps TRBD1 (6 bases). CDR3 size: 13 residues. Trimming removed 4 bases at V and 1 base at J, with 7 bases between. Germline CDR1 reads SGHNT; CDR2 reads YYREEE (reference sequence). As DNA, the CDR3 is TGTGCCAGCAGCGGGGGCGGCACAGATACGCAGTATTTT. Protein sequence: CASSGGGTDTQYF.

This chain uses TRBV7-6 with TRBJ2-6, with 7 bases fitting TRBD1. Unmatched junction bases numbered 7, after V lost 5 bases and J lost 0 bases. This CDR3 is built from 17 residues. Germline V gene sequence: CDR1 SGHVS, CDR2 FNYEAQ. For the CDR3, the DNA is TGTGCCAGCAGCCACGTACAGGGGTTCTCTGGGGCCAACGTCCTGACTTTC. Protein: CASSHVQGFSGANVLTF. The variable domain in full, completed from reference TRBV7-6 and TRBJ2-6, reads GAGVSQSPRYKVTKRGQDVALRCDPISGHVSLYWYRQALGQGPEFLTYFNYEAQQDKSGLPNDRFSAERPEGSISTLTIQRTEQRDSAMYRCASSHVQGFSGANVLTFGAGSRLTVL.

This clone was detected a few times. The J gene is TRBJ2-2, the V gene TRBV11-1; perhaps D is TRBD1 or TRBD2 (5 bases each). The CDR3 sequence is 14 residues long. Deletions cut 5 bases from V and 7 bases from J, with 14 bases between. The V gene's germline CDR1 is SGHAT and CDR2 FQDESV (reference sequence). CDR3 in amino acids: CASSHRDGRGELFF. CDR3 bases: TGTGCCAGCAGCCATCGGGACGGCCGCGGGGAGCTGTTTTTT.

The gene calls are TRBV5-4 and TRBJ1-2; 8 bases line up with TRBD1. Looked up from germline, CDR1 is SGHNT and CDR2 is YYREEE (reference sequence). This CDR3 spans 14 amino acids. The J segment lost 5 bases and the V segment lost 2 bases, leaving 5 bases of the junction unmatched. The CDR3 bases are TGTGCCAGCAGCTTAAGGACAGGGACGTATGGCTACACCTTC. Amino acid sequence: CASSLRTGTYGYTF.

The CDR3 nucleotides are TGTGCCAGCAGTCCCCAGACAGGGGGCTCGTATGGCTACACCTTC. This gives the protein CASSPQTGGSYGYTF. The genes are TRBV6-4 and TRBJ1-2, with 10 bases aligning to TRBD1. This CDR3 region has 15 residues. Germline loops: CDR1 MRHNA, CDR2 SNTAGT. J lost 5 bases, V lost 5 bases, and 8 bases had no gene match.

V gene TRBV7-2 combines with J gene TRBJ2-2; 13 bases line up with TRBD2. V trimming: 5 bases; J trimming: 6 bases; junction bases outside the gene matches: 6. The CDR3 runs to 16 residues. Germline assignment: CDR1 SGHTA and CDR2 FQGNSA. The CDR3 DNA reads as TGTGCCAGCAGCCCACTAGCGGGGGGGCCCCCCGGGGAGCTGTTTTTT. Translating it yields CASSPLAGGPPGELFF. The full variable domain, in which reference TRBV7-2 and TRBJ2-2 provide the parts outside the CDR3, is GAGVSQSPSNKVTEKGKDVELRCDPISGHTALYWYRQSLGQGLEFLIYFQGNSAPDKSGLPSDRFSAERTGGSVSTLTIQRTQQEDSAVYLCASSPLAGGPPGELFFGEGSRLTVL.

The chain links TRBV28 to TRBJ2-7; 7 bases fit TRBD1. The germline CDR1 and CDR2 sequences are MDHEN and SYDVKM. Trimming at V came to 7 bases and at J to 5 bases, leaving 8 bases not matched to a gene. This CDR3 region has 13 residues. The CDR3 DNA reads as TGTGCCAGCATGAGCCGGGACAGCGACGAGCAGTACGTC. Residues: CASMSRDSDEQYV.

The CDR3 loop reads CASSVSPTYEQYF. DNA for the CDR3: TGTGCCAGCAGTGTCTCGCCGACCTACGAGCAGTACTTC. The chain joins TRBV2 to TRBJ2-7, with D unclear. The CDR3 runs to 13 residues. V was cut by 4 bases and J by 2 bases, with 9 bases left in between. Germline CDR1 and CDR2: SNHLY and FYNNEI.

The V gene is TRBV5-4, the J gene TRBJ1-2, with D possibly matching TRBD1 (6 bases). Trimming took off 1 base at V and 8 bases at J, with 18 bases between the two ends. Germline assignment: CDR1 SGHNT and CDR2 YYREEE (reference sequence). The CDR3 has 15 residues. The CDR3: CASSLRGARGEGYTF. CDR3 DNA sequence: TGTGCCAGCAGCTTGCGGGGGGCGCGGGGGGAAGGCTACACCTTC.

This clone was observed a few times. This rearrangement joins TRBV5-5 to TRBJ2-5, with TRBD1 identical over 11 bases. The germline V gene has CDR1 SGHKS and CDR2 YYEKEE (reference sequence). CDR3 length: 16 amino acids. V lost 6 bases to trimming and J lost 5 bases; unmatched junction nucleotides: 12. DNA of the CDR3: TGTGCCAGCACCCCTCTGGGGACAGGGGGTCGGGAGACCCAGTACTTC. Residues: CASTPLGTGGRETQYF.

The chain recombines TRBV10-3 with TRBJ1-2; TRBD1 aligns across 7 bases. The CDR3 sequence is 13 residues long. V dropped 5 bases and J dropped 8; count of bases not matched to a gene: 8. Germline V gene data show CDR1 as ENHRY and CDR2 as SYGVKD. The CDR3 nucleotides are TGTGCCATCAGTCATAACAGGGGTGACGGCTACACCTTC. It codes for CAISHNRGDGYTF.

This clone was recorded only once. The gene calls are TRBV27 and TRBJ2-2, with TRBD1 identical over 9 bases. V trimming: 11 bases; J trimming: 4 bases; junction bases outside the gene matches: 2. The CDR3 runs to 12 residues. Germline V gene sequence: CDR1 MNHEY, CDR2 SMNVEV (reference sequence). The CDR3, as DNA: TGTGCCGCGGGACAGGGCACCGGGGAGCTGTTTTTT. Translation gives CAAGQGTGELFF.

The J gene is TRBJ2-2, the V gene TRBV5-5; D not resolved. The CDR3 has 13 residues. CDR1 is SGHKS, CDR2 YYEKEE, per germline (reference sequence). Trimming removed 0 bases at V and 7 bases at J, with 7 bases between. CDR3 sequence: CASSLAVGGELFF. CDR3 nucleotide sequence: TGTGCCAGCAGCTTGGCTGTAGGCGGGGAGCTGTTTTTT. The full variable domain, rest sourced from reference TRBV5-5 and TRBJ2-2, is DAGVTQSPTHLIKTRGQQVTLRCSPISGHKSVSWYQQVLGQGPQFIFQYYEKEERGRGNFPDRFSARQFPNYSSELNVNALLLGDSALYLCASSLAVGGELFFGEGSRLTVL.

The chain has TRBV7-9 and TRBJ2-1; 10 positions match TRBD1. V lost 3 bases, J lost 8 bases, and 7 bases stayed unmatched. The CDR3 extends over 15 amino acids. Germline V CDR1 and CDR2: SEHNR, FQNEAQ (reference sequence). CDR3 nucleotides: TGTGCCAGCAGCTTGTTAGGGGACAGGGGTGATGAGCAGTTCTTC. Its protein is CASSLLGDRGDEQFF.